This T cell receptor beta chain was profiled in a study of blood T cell repertoires in COVID-19. This CDR3 has 12 amino acids. V shed 2 bases and J shed 4 bases, with 5 bases lying between them. From germline, CDR1 is MNHEY and CDR2 SVGEGT. Some clones are missing from TCRdb's copy, which holds only in-frame ones; the method was immunoSEQ multiplex PCR. The sample records 150,000 or so clones, roughly 84% being singletons. The receptor was isolated from a man between 60 and 75 years old with COVID-19, enrolled during active disease. V is TRBV6-2 or TRBV6-3 and J is TRBJ2-5; D gene unclear. The material sequenced was peripheral blood. The CDR3 DNA is TGTGCCAGCAGTTACGTCTCAGAGACCCAGTACTTC. It translates to CASSYVSETQYF.